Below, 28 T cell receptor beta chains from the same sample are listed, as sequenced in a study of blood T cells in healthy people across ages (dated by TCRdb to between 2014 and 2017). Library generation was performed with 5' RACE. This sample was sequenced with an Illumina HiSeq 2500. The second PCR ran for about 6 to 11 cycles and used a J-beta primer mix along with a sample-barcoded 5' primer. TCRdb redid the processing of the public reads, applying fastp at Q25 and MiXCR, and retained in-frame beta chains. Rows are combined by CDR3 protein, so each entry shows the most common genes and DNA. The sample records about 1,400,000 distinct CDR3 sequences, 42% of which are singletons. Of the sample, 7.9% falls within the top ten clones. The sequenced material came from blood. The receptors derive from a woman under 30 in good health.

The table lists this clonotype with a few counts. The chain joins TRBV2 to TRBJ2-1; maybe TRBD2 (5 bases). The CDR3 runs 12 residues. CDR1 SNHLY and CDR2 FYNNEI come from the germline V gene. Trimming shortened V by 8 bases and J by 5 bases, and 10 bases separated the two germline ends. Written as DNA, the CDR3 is TGTGCCAGCCTCACGGGGAACAATGAGCAGTTCTTC. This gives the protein CASLTGNNEQFF.

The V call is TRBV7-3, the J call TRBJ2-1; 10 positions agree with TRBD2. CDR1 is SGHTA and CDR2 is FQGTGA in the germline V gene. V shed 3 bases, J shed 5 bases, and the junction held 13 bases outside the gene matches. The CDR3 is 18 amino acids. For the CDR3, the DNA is TGTGCCAGCAGCTTGGAAGGCGAGCGGGGGGGCCTTAACAATGAGCAGTTCTTC. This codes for CASSLEGERGGLNNEQFF.

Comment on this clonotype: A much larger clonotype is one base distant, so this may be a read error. The CDR3 sequence is CASSEQLNTEAFF. The CDR3 region has the DNA TGTGCCAGCAGTGAACAGCTGAACACTGAAGCTTTCTTT. The chain joins TRBV2 to TRBJ1-1; no reliable D call. CDR3 length: 13 amino acids. Trimming pared 2 bases from V and 0 bases from J, leaving 4 bases between. Germline V gives CDR1 SNHLY, CDR2 FYNNEI.

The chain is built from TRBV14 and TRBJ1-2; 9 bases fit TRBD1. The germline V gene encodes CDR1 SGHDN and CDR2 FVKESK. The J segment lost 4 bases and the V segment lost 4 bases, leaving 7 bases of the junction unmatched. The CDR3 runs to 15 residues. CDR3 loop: CASSPRTGVAYGYTF. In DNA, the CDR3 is TGTGCCAGCAGCCCACGGACAGGGGTGGCCTATGGCTACACCTTC.

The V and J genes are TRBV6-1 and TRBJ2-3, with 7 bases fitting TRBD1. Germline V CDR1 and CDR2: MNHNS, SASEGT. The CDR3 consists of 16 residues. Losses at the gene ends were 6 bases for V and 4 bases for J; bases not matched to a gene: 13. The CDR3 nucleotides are TGTGCCAGCAGGGGGAAGACAGGGAGCTTCTCAGATACGCAGTATTTT. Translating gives CASRGKTGSFSDTQYF.

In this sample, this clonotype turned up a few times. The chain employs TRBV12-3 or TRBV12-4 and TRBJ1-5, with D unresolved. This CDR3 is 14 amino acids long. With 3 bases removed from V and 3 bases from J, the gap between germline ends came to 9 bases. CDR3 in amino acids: CASSFQRNNQPQHF. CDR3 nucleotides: TGTGCCAGCAGTTTTCAGCGAAACAATCAGCCCCAGCATTTT.

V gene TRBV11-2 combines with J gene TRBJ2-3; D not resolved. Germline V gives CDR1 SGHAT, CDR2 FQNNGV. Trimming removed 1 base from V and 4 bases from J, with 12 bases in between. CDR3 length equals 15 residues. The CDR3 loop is CASSLAVGMADTQYF. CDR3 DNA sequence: TGTGCCAGCAGCTTAGCGGTGGGGATGGCAGATACGCAGTATTTT.

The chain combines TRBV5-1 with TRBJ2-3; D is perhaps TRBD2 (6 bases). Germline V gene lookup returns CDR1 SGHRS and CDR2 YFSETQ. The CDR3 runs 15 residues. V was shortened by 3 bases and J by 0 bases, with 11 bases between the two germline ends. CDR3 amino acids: CASSSVTSSTDTQYF. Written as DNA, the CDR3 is TGCGCCAGCAGCTCGGTAACTAGCAGCACAGATACGCAGTATTTT.

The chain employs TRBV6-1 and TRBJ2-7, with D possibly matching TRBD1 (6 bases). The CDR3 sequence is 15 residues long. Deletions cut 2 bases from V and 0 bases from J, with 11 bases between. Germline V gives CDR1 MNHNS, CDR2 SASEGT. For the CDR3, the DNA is TGTGCCAGCAGTGAAACACAGGGATACTCCTACGAGCAGTACTTC. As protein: CASSETQGYSYEQYF.

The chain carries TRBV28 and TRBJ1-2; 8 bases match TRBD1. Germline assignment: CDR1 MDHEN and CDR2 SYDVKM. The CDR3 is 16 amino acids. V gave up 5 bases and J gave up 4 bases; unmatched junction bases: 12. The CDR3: CASSADRDVASYGYTF. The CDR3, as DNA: TGTGCCAGCAGTGCGGACAGGGACGTGGCGAGCTATGGCTACACCTTC.

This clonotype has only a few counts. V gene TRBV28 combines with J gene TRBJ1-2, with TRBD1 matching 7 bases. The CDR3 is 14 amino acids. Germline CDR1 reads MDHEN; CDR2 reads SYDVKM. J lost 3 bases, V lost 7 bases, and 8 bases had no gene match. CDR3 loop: CASTPGGEYYGYTF. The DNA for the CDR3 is TGTGCCAGCACACCAGGGGGAGAGTACTATGGCTACACCTTC.

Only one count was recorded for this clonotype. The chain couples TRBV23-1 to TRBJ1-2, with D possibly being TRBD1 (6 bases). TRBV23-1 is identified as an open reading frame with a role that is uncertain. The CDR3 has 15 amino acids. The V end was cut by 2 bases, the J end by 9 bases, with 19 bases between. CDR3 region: CASSQGVKDSRRYTF. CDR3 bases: TGCGCCAGCAGTCAAGGGGTCAAGGACAGTAGGCGCTACACCTTC.

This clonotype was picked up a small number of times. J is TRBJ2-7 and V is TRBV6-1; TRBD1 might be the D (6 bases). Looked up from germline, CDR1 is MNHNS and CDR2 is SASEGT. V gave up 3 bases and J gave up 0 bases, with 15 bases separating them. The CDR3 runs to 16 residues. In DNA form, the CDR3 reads TGTGCCAGCAGTGAGCTCGGACAGCGAAGCTCCTACGAGCAGTACTTC. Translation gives CASSELGQRSSYEQYF.

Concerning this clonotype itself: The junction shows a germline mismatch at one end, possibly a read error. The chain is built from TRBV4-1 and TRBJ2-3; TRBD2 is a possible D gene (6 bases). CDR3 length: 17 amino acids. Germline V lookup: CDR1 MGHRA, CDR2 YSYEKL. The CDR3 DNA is TGCGCCGGCAGCCAAGATCGGGGACTGGGAAGCACAGATACGCAGTATTTT. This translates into CAGSQDRGLGSTDTQYF.

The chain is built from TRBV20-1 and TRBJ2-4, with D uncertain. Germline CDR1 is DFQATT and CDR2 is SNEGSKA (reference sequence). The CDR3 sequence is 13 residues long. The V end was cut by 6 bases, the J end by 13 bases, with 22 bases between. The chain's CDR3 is CSARPLVLNEQYF. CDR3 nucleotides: TGCAGTGCACGACCCCTAGTTCTCAATGAGCAGTACTTC.

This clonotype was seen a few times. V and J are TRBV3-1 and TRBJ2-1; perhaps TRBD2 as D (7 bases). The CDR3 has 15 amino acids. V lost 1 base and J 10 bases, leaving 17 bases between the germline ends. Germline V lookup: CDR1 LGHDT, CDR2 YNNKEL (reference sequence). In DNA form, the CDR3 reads TGTGCCAGCAGCCAAGGGGCGGGGGCCGGAGAAGAGCAGTTCTTC. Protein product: CASSQGAGAGEEQFF.

This CDR3 reads CASSLHSPNTGELFF. CDR3 nucleotide sequence: TGTGCCAGCAGTTTACATAGTCCGAACACCGGGGAGCTGTTTTTT. The chain links TRBV28 to TRBJ2-2; D not certain. V lost 2 bases, J lost 0 bases, and 7 bases lay in between. This CDR3 has 15 residues. Germline loops: CDR1 MDHEN, CDR2 SYDVKM.

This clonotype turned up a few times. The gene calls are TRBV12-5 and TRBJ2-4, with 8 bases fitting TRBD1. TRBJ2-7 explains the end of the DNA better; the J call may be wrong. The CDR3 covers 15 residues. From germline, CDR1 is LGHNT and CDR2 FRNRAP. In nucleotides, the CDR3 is TGTGCTAGTGGTTTGACACCGGACAGGGACAACGAGCAGTACTTC. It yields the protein CASGLTPDRDNEQYF.

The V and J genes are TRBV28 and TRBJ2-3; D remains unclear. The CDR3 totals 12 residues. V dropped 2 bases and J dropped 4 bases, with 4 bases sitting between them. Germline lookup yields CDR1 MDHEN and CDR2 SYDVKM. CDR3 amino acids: CASSLPSDTQYF. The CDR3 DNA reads TGTGCCAGCAGTTTACCCTCAGATACGCAGTATTTT.

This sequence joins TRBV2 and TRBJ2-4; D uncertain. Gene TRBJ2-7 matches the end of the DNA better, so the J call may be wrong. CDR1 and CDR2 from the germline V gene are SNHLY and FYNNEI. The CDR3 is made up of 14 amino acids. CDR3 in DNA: TGTGCCAGCAGCTATATGGCAACCGCGGACGAGCAGTACTTC. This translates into CASSYMATADEQYF.

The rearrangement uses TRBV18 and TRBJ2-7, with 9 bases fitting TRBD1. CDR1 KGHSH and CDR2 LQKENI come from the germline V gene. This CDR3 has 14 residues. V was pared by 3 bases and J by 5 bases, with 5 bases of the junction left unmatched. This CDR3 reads CASSPGDRADEQYF. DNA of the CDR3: TGTGCCAGCTCACCTGGGGACAGGGCGGACGAGCAGTACTTC.

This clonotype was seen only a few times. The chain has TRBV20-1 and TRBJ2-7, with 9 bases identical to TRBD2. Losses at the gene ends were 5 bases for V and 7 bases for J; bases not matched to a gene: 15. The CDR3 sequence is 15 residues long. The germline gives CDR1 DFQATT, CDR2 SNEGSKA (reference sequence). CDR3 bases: TGCAGTGCTCCCCCCTGGGCGGGGGGGTATAGTGAGCAGTACTTC. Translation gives CSAPPWAGGYSEQYF.

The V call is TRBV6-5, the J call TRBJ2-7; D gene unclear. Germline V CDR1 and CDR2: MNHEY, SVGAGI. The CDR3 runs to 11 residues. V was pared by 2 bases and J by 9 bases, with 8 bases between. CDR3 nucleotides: TGTGCCAGCAGTTACGGGCCTGGGCAGTACTTC. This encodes CASSYGPGQYF.

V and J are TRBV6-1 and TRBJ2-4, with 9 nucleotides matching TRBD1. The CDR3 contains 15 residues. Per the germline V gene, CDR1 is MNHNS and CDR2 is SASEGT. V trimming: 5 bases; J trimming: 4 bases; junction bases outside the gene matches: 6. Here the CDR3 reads CASSYDRGGKNIQYF. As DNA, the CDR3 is TGTGCCAGCAGTTACGACAGGGGGGGTAAAAACATTCAGTACTTC.

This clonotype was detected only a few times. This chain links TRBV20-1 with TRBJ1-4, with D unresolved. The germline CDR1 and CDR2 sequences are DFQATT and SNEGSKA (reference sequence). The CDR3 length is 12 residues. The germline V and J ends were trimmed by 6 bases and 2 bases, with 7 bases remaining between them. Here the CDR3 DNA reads TGCAGTGCAGGGCGGACTAATGAAAAACTGTTTTTT. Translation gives CSAGRTNEKLFF.

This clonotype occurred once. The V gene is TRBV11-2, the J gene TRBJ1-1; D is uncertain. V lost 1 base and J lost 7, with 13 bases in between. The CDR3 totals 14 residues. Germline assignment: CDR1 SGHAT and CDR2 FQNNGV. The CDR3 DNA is TGTGCCAGCAGCTTAGGTAATAAAGTCGATGAAGCTTTCTTT. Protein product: CASSLGNKVDEAFF.

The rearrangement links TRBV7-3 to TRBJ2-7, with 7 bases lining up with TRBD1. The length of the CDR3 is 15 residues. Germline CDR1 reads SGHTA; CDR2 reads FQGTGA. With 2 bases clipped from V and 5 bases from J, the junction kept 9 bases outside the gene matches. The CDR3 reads CASSLYRGPNNEQYF. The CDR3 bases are TGTGCCAGCAGCTTATACAGGGGACCCAACAACGAGCAGTACTTC.

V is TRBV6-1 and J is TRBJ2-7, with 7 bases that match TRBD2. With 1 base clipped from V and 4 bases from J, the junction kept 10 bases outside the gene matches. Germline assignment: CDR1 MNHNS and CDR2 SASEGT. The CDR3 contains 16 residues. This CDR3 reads CASSEVWDYTLYEQYF. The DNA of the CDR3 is TGTGCCAGCAGTGAAGTTTGGGACTATACCTTGTACGAGCAGTACTTC.